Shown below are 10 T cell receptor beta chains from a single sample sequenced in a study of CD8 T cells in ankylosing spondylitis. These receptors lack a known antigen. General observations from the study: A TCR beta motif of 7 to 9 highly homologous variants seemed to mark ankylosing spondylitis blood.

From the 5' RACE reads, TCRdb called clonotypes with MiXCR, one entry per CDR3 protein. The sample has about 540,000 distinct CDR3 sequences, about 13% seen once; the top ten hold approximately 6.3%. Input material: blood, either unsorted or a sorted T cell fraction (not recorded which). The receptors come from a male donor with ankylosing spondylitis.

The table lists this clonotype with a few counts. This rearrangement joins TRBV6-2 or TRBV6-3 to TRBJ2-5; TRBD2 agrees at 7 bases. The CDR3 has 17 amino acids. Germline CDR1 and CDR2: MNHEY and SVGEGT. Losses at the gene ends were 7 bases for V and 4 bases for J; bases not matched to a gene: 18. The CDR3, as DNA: TGTGCCAGCACCCGGACTAGAAAAACGAACCGGGGAGAGACCCAGTACTTC. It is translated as CASTRTRKTNRGETQYF.

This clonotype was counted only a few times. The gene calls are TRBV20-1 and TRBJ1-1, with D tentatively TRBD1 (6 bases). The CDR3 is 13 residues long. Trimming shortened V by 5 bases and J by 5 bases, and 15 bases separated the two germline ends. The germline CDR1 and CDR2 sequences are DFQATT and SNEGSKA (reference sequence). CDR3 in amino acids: CSAAQGSFTEAFF. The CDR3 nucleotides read TGCAGTGCTGCCCAGGGGAGTTTTACTGAAGCTTTCTTT.

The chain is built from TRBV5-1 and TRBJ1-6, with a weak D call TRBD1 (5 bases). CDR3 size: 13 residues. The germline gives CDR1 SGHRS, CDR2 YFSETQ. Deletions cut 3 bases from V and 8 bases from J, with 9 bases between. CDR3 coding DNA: TGCGCCAGCAGCTCCACAGGTGATTCACCCCTCCACTTT. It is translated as CASSSTGDSPLHF.

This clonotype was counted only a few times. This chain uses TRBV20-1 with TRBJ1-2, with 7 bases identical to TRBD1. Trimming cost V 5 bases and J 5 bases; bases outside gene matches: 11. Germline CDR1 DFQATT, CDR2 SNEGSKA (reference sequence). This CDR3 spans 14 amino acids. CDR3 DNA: TGCAGTGCTTTACAGGGGATAGAATTTTATGGCTACACCTTC. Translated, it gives CSALQGIEFYGYTF.

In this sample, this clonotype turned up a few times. The CDR3 nucleotides read TGCAGCGTTGAAGCAGGGGGCCTAGAGACCCAGTACTTC. Translation: CSVEAGGLETQYF. The rearrangement links TRBV29-1 to TRBJ2-5; 8 nucleotides line up with TRBD1. CDR1 and CDR2 from the germline V gene are SQVTM and ANQGSEA. The CDR3 loop spans 13 amino acids. V lost 1 base, J lost 4 bases, and 2 bases stayed unmatched. The variable domain in full, completed from reference TRBV29-1 and TRBJ2-5, reads SAVISQKPSRDICQRGTSLTIQCQVDSQVTMMFWYRQQPGQSLTLIATANQGSEATYESGFVIDKFPISRPNLTFSTLTVSNMSPEDSSIYLCSVEAGGLETQYFGPGTRLLVL.

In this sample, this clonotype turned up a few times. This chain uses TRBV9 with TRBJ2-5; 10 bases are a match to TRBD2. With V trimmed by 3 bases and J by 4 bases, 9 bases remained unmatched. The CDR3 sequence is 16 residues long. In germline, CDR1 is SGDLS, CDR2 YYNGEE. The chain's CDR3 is CASSDLVAGGGETQYF. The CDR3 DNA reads TGTGCCAGCAGCGATTTGGTAGCGGGAGGCGGAGAGACCCAGTACTTC.

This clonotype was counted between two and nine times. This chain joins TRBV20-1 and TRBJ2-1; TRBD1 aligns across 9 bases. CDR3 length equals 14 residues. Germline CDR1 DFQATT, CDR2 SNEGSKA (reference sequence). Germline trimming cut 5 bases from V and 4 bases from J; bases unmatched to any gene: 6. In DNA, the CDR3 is TGCAGTGCTGACGGGACAGGGATATACAATGAGCAGTTCTTC. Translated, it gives CSADGTGIYNEQFF.

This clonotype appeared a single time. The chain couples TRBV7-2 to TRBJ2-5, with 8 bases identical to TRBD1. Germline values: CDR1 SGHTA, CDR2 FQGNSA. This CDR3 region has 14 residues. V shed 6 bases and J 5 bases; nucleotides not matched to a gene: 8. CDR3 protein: CASRTGGTLETQYF. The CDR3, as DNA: TGTGCCAGCAGAACAGGGGGAACCTTGGAGACCCAGTACTTC. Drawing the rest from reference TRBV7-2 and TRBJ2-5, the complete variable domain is GAGVSQSPSNKVTEKGKDVELRCDPISGHTALYWYRQSLGQGLEFLIYFQGNSAPDKSGLPSDRFSAERTGGSVSTLTIQRTQQEDSAVYLCASRTGGTLETQYFGPGTRLLVL.

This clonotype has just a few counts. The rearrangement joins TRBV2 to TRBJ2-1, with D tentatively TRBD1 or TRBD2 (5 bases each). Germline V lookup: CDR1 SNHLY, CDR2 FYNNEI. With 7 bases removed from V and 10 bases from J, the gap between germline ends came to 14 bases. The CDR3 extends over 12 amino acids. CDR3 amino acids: CASNFLGEEQFF. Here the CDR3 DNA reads TGTGCCAGCAATTTCCTGGGGGAGGAGCAGTTCTTC. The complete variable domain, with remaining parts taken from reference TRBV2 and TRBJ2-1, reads EPEVTQTPSHQVTQMGQEVILRCVPISNHLYFYWYRQILGQKVEFLVSFYNNEISEKSEIFDDQFSVERPDGSNFTLKIRSTKLEDSAMYFCASNFLGEEQFFGPGTRLTVL.

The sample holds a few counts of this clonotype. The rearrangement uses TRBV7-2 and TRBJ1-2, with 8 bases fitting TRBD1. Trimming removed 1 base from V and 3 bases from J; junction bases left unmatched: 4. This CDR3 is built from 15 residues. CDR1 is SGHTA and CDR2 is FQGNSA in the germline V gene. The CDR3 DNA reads TGTGCCAGCAGCTTAGGACAGGGGTTTTACTATGGCTACACCTTC. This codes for CASSLGQGFYYGYTF.